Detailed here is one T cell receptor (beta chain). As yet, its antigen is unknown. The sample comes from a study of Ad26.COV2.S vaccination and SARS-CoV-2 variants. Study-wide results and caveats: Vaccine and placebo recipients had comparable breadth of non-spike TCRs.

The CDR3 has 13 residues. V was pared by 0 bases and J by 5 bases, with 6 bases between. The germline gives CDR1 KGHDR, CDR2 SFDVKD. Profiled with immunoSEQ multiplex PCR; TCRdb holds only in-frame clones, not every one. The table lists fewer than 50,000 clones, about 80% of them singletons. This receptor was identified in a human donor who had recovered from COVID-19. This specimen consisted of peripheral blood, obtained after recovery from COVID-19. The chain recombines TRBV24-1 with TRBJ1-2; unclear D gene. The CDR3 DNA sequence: TGTGCCACCAGTGATTTGGGAGCTTATGGCTACACCTTC. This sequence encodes CATSDLGAYGYTF.